The 8 T cell receptor beta chains reported below all come from one sample, sequenced in a study of T cells in Graves' hyperthyroidism and ophthalmopathy. The source material, RNA transcripts, was used to amplify TCR beta CDR3 regions. With the HTBI primer set, the TCR CDR3 went through a first round of RT-PCR. TCRdb called the multiplex PCR reads again in MiXCR, with one record for every CDR3 protein. The table records about 680,000 distinct CDR3 sequences, roughly 32% of them present only once. Sequencing was carried out using blood. The receptors derive from a woman aged 35 to 49 with Graves' hyperthyroidism.

In this sample, this clonotype turned up many times. This chain uses TRBV7-2 with TRBJ1-2, with D hard to call. Germline values: CDR1 SGHTA, CDR2 FQGNSA. Between the trimmed V and J ends, which lost 3 bases and 2 bases, there was a span of 7 bases. The CDR3 is 13 amino acids. The CDR3 here is CASSFKQNYGYTF. The CDR3 nucleotides are TGTGCCAGCAGCTTTAAACAGAACTATGGCTACACCTTC.

This clonotype was found a few times. The rearrangement uses TRBV9 and TRBJ2-2, with D maybe TRBD2 (6 bases). The ends were cut back, 6 bases at V and 0 bases at J, with 12 bases in the middle. Germline V CDR1 and CDR2: SGDLS, YYNGEE. The CDR3 consists of 15 residues. The CDR3 DNA follows: TGTGCCAGCACGCGAGGGACTCCGAACACCGGGGAGCTGTTTTTT. Protein product: CASTRGTPNTGELFF.

The rearrangement links TRBV11-2 to TRBJ2-7; perhaps TRBD2 as D (5 bases). Trimming removed 6 bases at V and 0 bases at J, with 12 bases between. Germline V gives CDR1 SGHAT, CDR2 FQNNGV. The CDR3 contains 14 residues. CDR3 residues: CASSYEGSSYEQYF. In DNA, the CDR3 is TGTGCCAGCAGTTACGAAGGGAGCTCCTACGAGCAGTACTTC.

This clonotype was detected many times. The chain uses TRBV7-9 and TRBJ1-2; D uncertain. Germline V gene sequence: CDR1 SEHNR, CDR2 FQNEAQ (reference sequence). The CDR3 loop spans 14 amino acids. Trimming stripped 5 bases from V and 2 bases from J, with 12 bases between. This CDR3 is CASSPYDKNYGYTF. The CDR3 bases are TGTGCCAGCAGCCCGTATGACAAGAACTATGGCTACACCTTC.

The chain recombines TRBV10-3 with TRBJ2-7; 11 nucleotides align to TRBD1. CDR3 size: 16 residues. V lost 2 bases and J lost 5; bases outside the gene matches: 8. CDR1 ENHRY and CDR2 SYGVKD come from the germline V gene. The chain's CDR3 is CAISEPGTGGTHEQYF. In nucleotides, the CDR3 is TGTGCCATCAGTGAGCCTGGGACAGGGGGGACCCACGAGCAGTACTTC.

As for this clonotype: One end of the junction does not line up with germline, which may come from a read error. The rearrangement uses TRBV7-2 and TRBJ1-5; D is unresolved. CDR1 and CDR2 from the germline V gene are SGHTA and FQGNSA. The CDR3 has 15 residues. CDR3 protein: CASSFGRHSNQSQHF. In DNA form, the CDR3 reads TGTGCCAGCAGCTTCGGCAGGCATAGCAATCAGTCCCAGCATTTT. Full variable domain (remainder filled in from reference TRBV7-2 and TRBJ1-5): GAGVSQSPSNKVTEKGKDVELRCDPISGHTALYWYRQSLGQGLEFLIYFQGNSAPDKSGLPSDRFSAERTGGSVSTLTIQRTQQEDSAVYLCASSFGRHSNQSQHFGDGTRLSIL.

This clonotype was observed many times. V and J are TRBV29-1 and TRBJ2-7; the D is unclear. Germline CDR1 and CDR2: SQVTM and ANQGSEA. The V end was cut by 4 bases, the J end by 3 bases, with 19 bases between. This CDR3 region has 15 residues. CDR3 residues: CSVVEGWAGFYEQYF. The CDR3 DNA reads as TGCAGCGTTGTGGAAGGGTGGGCAGGCTTCTACGAGCAGTACTTC.

This clonotype came up once. The chain employs TRBV7-8 and TRBJ1-2, with D hard to call. The CDR3 spans 13 residues. V lost 5 bases and J lost 8, with 15 bases in between. The germline gives CDR1 SGHVS, CDR2 FQNEAQ. CDR3 residues: CASSPGPLRGYTF. CDR3 nucleotides: TGTGCCAGCAGCCCGGGTCCCCTCAGGGGCTACACCTTC.